What follows are 11 T cell receptor beta chains derived from one specimen sequenced in a study of T-cell reconstitution after alpha-beta-depleted transplantation in children. Unique molecular identifiers featured in how the TCRbeta library was prepared. TCRdb passed the PCR reads through MiXCR, listing each CDR3 protein once. The sample has about 230,000 distinct CDR3 sequences, roughly 10% seen once. The material was PBMCs, obtained before TCRalphabeta/CD19-depleted stem cell transplant. The source is a child under three years old with acute myeloid leukemia, due to receive a stem cell transplant.

CDR3 region: CASSPGLHYEQYF. CDR3 in DNA: TGTGCCAGCAGCCCCGGACTACACTACGAGCAGTACTTC. The chain uses TRBV12-1 and TRBJ2-7; the table names TRBD2, a call not compared with the DNA. TRBV12-1 constitutes a pseudogene. The CDR3 runs to 13 residues.

This clonotype was picked up many times. The rearrangement links TRBV5-1 to TRBJ1-1; weak D call: TRBD1 (5 bases). V was pared by 5 bases and J by 1 base, with 15 bases between. The CDR3 is 15 residues long. CDR1 and CDR2 from the germline V gene are SGHRS and YFSETQ. The CDR3 here is CASRYGGEANTEAFF. The DNA of the CDR3 is TGCGCCAGCAGATACGGGGGAGAGGCGAACACTGAAGCTTTCTTT.

This clonotype was counted ten times or more. This chain connects TRBV3-1 to TRBJ1-1, with D tentatively TRBD1 (6 bases). The germline V gene encodes CDR1 LGHDT and CDR2 YNNKEL (reference sequence). The V end lost 1 base, the J end lost 6 bases, and 15 bases lay between the germline ends. CDR3 length: 15 amino acids. CDR3 coding DNA: TGTGCCAGCAGCCAAGTCGTGAGGGGGGAGCCTGAAGCTTTCTTT. It specifies CASSQVVRGEPEAFF. Full variable domain (rest looked up from reference TRBV3-1 and TRBJ1-1): DTAVSQTPKYLVTQMGNDKSIKCEQNLGHDTMYWYKQDSKKFLKIMFSYNNKELIINETVPNRFSPKSPDKAHLNLHINSLELGDSAVYFCASSQVVRGEPEAFFGQGTRLTVV.

On this clonotype itself: A much more abundant neighbour one base away suggests this may be a read error. The rearrangement uses TRBV19 and TRBJ2-2; D may correspond to TRBD1 or TRBD2 (6 bases each). The CDR3 covers 13 residues. Germline V gives CDR1 LNHDA, CDR2 SQIVND (reference sequence). The chain's CDR3 is CASTLGGSGEPFF. The CDR3 bases are TGTGCCAGTACCCTAGGGGGGTCTGGGGAGCCGTTTTTT.

This clonotype was observed many times. The chain employs TRBV28 and TRBJ1-1; 7 bases line up with TRBD1. CDR1 MDHEN and CDR2 SYDVKM come from the germline V gene. This CDR3 contains 15 residues. V lost 5 bases to trimming and J lost 5 bases; unmatched junction nucleotides: 11. In nucleotides, the CDR3 is TGTGCCAGCAGTCCTCTCAGGGGGATTAGAACTGAAGCTTTCTTT. Encoded protein: CASSPLRGIRTEAFF. Complete variable domain (other parts from reference TRBV28 and TRBJ1-1): DVKVTQSSRYLVKRTGEKVFLECVQDMDHENMFWYRQDPGLGLRLIYFSYDVKMKEKGDIPEGYSVSREKKERFSLILESASTNQTSMYLCASSPLRGIRTEAFFGQGTRLTVV.

In its sample, this clonotype was seen many times. The chain combines TRBV10-3 with TRBJ2-3, with D perhaps being TRBD1 or TRBD2 (5 bases each). Per the germline V gene, CDR1 is ENHRY and CDR2 is SYGVKD. This CDR3 is 15 amino acids long. With 3 bases removed from V and 2 bases from J, the gap between germline ends came to 12 bases. In DNA form, the CDR3 reads TGTGCCATCAGTGATACTAGGGGCTTCACAGATACGCAGTATTTT. Its translation is CAISDTRGFTDTQYF.

This clonotype was seen repeatedly, ten times or more. This chain joins TRBV9 and TRBJ2-1; the match to TRBD2 covers 11 bases. Germline values: CDR1 SGDLS, CDR2 YYNGEE. This CDR3 has 15 residues. The V segment lost 4 bases and the J segment 0 bases; nucleotides outside the gene matches: 0. CDR3 coding DNA: TGTGCCAGCAGCACTAGCGGGAGCTCCTACAATGAGCAGTTCTTC. This codes for CASSTSGSSYNEQFF.

This clonotype was recorded many times. V and J are TRBV27 and TRBJ2-2; D may match TRBD1 or TRBD2 (5 bases each). V lost 5 bases, J lost 2 bases, and 15 bases lay in between. This CDR3 is built from 16 residues. Per germline, CDR1 MNHEY and CDR2 SMNVEV (reference sequence). CDR3 amino acids: CASSLDRGPNTGELFF. The CDR3 coding sequence is TGTGCCAGCAGTCTCGACCGGGGACCAAACACCGGGGAGCTGTTTTTT.

The table lists this clonotype with many counts. The chain joins TRBV2 to TRBJ1-4, with 9 bases aligning to TRBD1. Germline CDR1 and CDR2: SNHLY and FYNNEI. The CDR3 is 15 residues long. J gave up 7 bases and V 11 bases, and 14 bases lay outside the gene matches. The DNA of the CDR3 is TGTGCCTGCGAGCGAACCGGGACAGGGATTGAAAAACTGTTTTTT. It codes for CACERTGTGIEKLFF. The variable domain in full, completed from reference TRBV2 and TRBJ1-4, reads EPEVTQTPSHQVTQMGQEVILRCVPISNHLYFYWYRQILGQKVEFLVSFYNNEISEKSEIFDDQFSVERPDGSNFTLKIRSTKLEDSAMYFCACERTGTGIEKLFFGSGTQLSVL.

At least ten counts were recorded for this clonotype. The gene calls are TRBV28 and TRBJ1-2; D not certain. The CDR3 is 13 amino acids. V was trimmed by 6 bases and J by 4 bases, leaving 12 bases between them. CDR1 is MDHEN and CDR2 is SYDVKM in the germline V gene. The CDR3 region is CASSHDFFYGYTF. The CDR3 DNA reads TGTGCCAGCAGCCATGACTTCTTCTATGGCTACACCTTC.

This clonotype was picked up many times. The chain combines TRBV5-1 with TRBJ2-5; tentatively, D is TRBD1 (5 bases). This CDR3 comprises 14 residues. V was clipped by 3 bases and J by 1 base, with 10 bases between them. Germline CDR1 SGHRS, CDR2 YFSETQ. In DNA, the CDR3 is TGCGCCAGCAGCTACGACAGCCTCCAAGAGACCCAGTACTTC. Its protein is CASSYDSLQETQYF.